Listed below are T cell receptor beta chains from one sample, sequenced in a study of T cell changes during pregnancy in multiple sclerosis. Some clones are missing from TCRdb's copy, which holds only in-frame ones; the method was immunoSEQ multiplex PCR. The sample includes 70,000 to 100,000 clones, 80% to 95% seen only once; the top ten take about 1.4%. Sequenced material: peripheral blood, taken in the third trimester of pregnancy. These receptor sequences come from a female donor in good health, enrolled as a control in a pregnancy study. The CDR3 runs from the conserved cysteine through the conserved F or W. D genes are given only for firm matches. Not every row has a clone size; where given, it reads once, few, many or a size class.

V gene,D gene,clone size,J gene,CDR3 DNA,CDR3 protein
TRBV6-6,-,-,TRBJ2-3,TGTGCCAGCAGTTACCGGCAGACTAGCACAGATACGCAGTATTTT,CASSYRQTSTDTQYF
TRBV4-1,TRBD2,-,TRBJ2-7,TGCGCCAGCAGCCCAGGTCGACTAGCCCGATCCTACGAGCAGTACTTC,CASSPGRLARSYEQYF
TRBV10-2,TRBD1,-,TRBJ1-2,TGCGCCAGCAGACAGACAGGGGCGGACTATGGCTACACCTTC,CASRQTGADYGYTF
TRBV7-2,-,-,TRBJ2-3,TGTGCCAGCAGCTTAGAAGCAGGAACAGATACGCAGTATTTT,CASSLEAGTDTQYF
TRBV4-1,TRBD2,-,TRBJ2-1,TGCGCCAGCAGCCAAGATGCAGCGGGGATTAACAATGAGCAGTTCTTC,CASSQDAAGINNEQFF
TRBV5-1,TRBD1,once,TRBJ2-1,TGCGCCAGCAGCCATGGACAGGGAGTCGATGAGCAGTTCTTC,CASSHGQGVDEQFF
TRBV7-8,-,-,TRBJ1-1,TGTGCCAGCAGCTTAGATCGGCCGGGAAGGAACACTGAAGCTTTCTTT,CASSLDRPGRNTEAFF
TRBV5-1,TRBD2,-,TRBJ2-3,TGCGCCAGCAGCTTTTTGGGGCGGGAGGTAATCACAGATACGCAGTATTTT,CASSFLGREVITDTQYF
TRBV27,TRBD2,once,TRBJ2-1,TGTGCCACCAGACTAGCACCGAGCTCCTACAATGAGCAGTTCTTC,CATRLAPSSYNEQFF
TRBV6-5,TRBD1,once,TRBJ1-1,TGTGCCAGCAGCTCCGGGACAGGGTTGAACACTGAAGCTTTCTTT,CASSSGTGLNTEAFF
TRBV4-1,TRBD2,-,TRBJ2-5,TGCGCCAGCAGCCCAAGCGGACTTCCGGGAGGGGCAGAGACCCAGTACTTC,CASSPSGLPGGAETQYF
TRBV13,-,many,TRBJ1-3,TGTGCCAGCAGCTCTCCCACGGGTGGAAACACCATATATTTT,CASSSPTGGNTIYF
TRBV7-9,TRBD1,-,TRBJ1-4,TGTGCCACCACCGGGACAGGAAACGAAAAACTGTTTTTT,CATTGTGNEKLFF
TRBV10-3,TRBD2,-,TRBJ2-7,TGTGCCATCAAATCTAGCGGGAGTTACGAGCAGTACTTC,CAIKSSGSYEQYF
TRBV9,-,-,TRBJ2-3,TGTGCCAGCAGCGTAGAAGATAGAGGCACAGATACGCAGTATTTT,CASSVEDRGTDTQYF
TRBV2,TRBD2,once,TRBJ2-1,TGTGCCAGCAGTGAACTAGCGGGATCCTACAATGAGCAGTTCTTC,CASSELAGSYNEQFF
TRBV28,TRBD1,-,TRBJ1-5,TGTGCCAGCAGTTACCGGGACAGGGGGCTACAGCCCCAGCATTTT,CASSYRDRGLQPQHF
TRBV29-1,-,-,TRBJ2-5,TGCAGCGTTGCCGGGACACCCTTGCAAGAGACCCAGTACTTC,CSVAGTPLQETQYF
TRBV5-1,-,-,TRBJ2-3,TGCGCCAGCAGCTCTTTCCCAGATACGCAGTATTTT,CASSSFPDTQYF
TRBV2,TRBD2,-,TRBJ2-3,TGTGCCAGCAGCCCCGGGACTAGTGGGACAGATACGCAGTATTTT,CASSPGTSGTDTQYF
TRBV5-1,-,once,TRBJ1-4,TGCGCCAGCAGCTGGGGGGGGGTCTCTGAAAAACTGTTTTTT,CASSWGGVSEKLFF
TRBV6-5,TRBD1,medium-sized,TRBJ1-1,TGTGCCAGCAGCCTCGGGACAGGAGGCACTGAAGCTTTCTTT,CASSLGTGGTEAFF
TRBV9,-,-,TRBJ2-1,TGTGCCAGCAGCGTAGGGGGAGACTATGACAATGAGCAGTTCTTC,CASSVGGDYDNEQFF
TRBV29-1,-,-,TRBJ1-2,TGCAGCGTTGAAGGTTTGACTGAGAACTATGGCTACACCTTC,CSVEGLTENYGYTF
TRBV5-5,-,-,TRBJ2-6,TGTGCCAGCAGCCTGACGGGGTTCCTCCCCTCTGGGGCCAACGTCCTGACTTTC,CASSLTGFLPSGANVLTF
TRBV20-1,-,-,TRBJ2-1,TGCAGTGCTTTGCGGAACAATGAGCAGTTCTTC,CSALRNNEQFF
TRBV28,TRBD1,-,TRBJ1-1,TGTGCCAGCAGTATACCGGGACAGGGGAACACTGAAGCTTTCTTT,CASSIPGQGNTEAFF
TRBV6-5,TRBD1,-,TRBJ2-3,TGTGCCAGCAGTTTGGGACAGCCCTCAGATACGCAGTATTTT,CASSLGQPSDTQYF
TRBV27,TRBD2,-,TRBJ2-7,TGTGCCAGCAGTCTTTCACCCTGGACTAGCGGTTTCTACGAGCAGTACTTC,CASSLSPWTSGFYEQYF
TRBV6-5,-,-,TRBJ2-1,TGTGCCAGCAGTTACTCGGTAGGGGTGTTGTACAATGAGCAGTTCTTC,CASSYSVGVLYNEQFF
TRBV30,-,-,TRBJ2-3,TGTGCCTGGAGTCTGAAGCGGACAGATACGCAGTATTTT,CAWSLKRTDTQYF
TRBV2,TRBD1,-,TRBJ2-5,TGTGCCAGCAGTTACCGACAGGGATCAGAGACCCAGTACTTC,CASSYRQGSETQYF
TRBV7-7,-,-,TRBJ2-2,TGTGCTAGCAGCCCACGAACTTTGCCCGGGGAGCTGTTTTTT,CASSPRTLPGELFF
TRBV19,TRBD2,once,TRBJ2-1,TGTGCCAGTAGTCTGAGCGGGAGCTTCTACAATGAGCAGTTCTTC,CASSLSGSFYNEQFF
TRBV5-6,-,-,TRBJ2-3,TGTGCCAGCAGCCTTAGTCCATCAGATACGCAGTATTTT,CASSLSPSDTQYF
TRBV5-5,-,-,TRBJ2-1,TGTGCCAGCAGCACACTTATGCGGGCGGTGGACAATGAGCAGTTCTTC,CASSTLMRAVDNEQFF